This is a list of T cell receptor beta chains from one sample in a study of cytomegalovirus exposure and HLA in healthy donors. TCRdb's copy holds only in-frame clones and misses some; the assay was immunoSEQ multiplex PCR. Here the sample spans hundreds of thousands of clones, over 60% being singletons. The material sequenced was PBMCs. The receptors come from a man younger than 30 in good health and CMV-seronegative. CDR3s include the opening cysteine and the closing phenylalanine or tryptophan. D genes are given only for firm matches. Size values are once, few and many counts, or a class for expanded clones, and some rows have none.

cdr3_nt cdr3_aa j_call clone_size v_call d_call
TGTGCCAGCAGCTCCCCTAGCGGGCCTTTCTACGAGCAGTACTTC CASSSPSGPFYEQYF TRBJ2-7 . TRBV7-2 TRBD2
TGTGCCAGCAGTTTTTGGGGGGAATCCTACGAGCAGTACTTC CASSFWGESYEQYF TRBJ2-7 . TRBV6-5 .
TGTGCCGGGGACAGGGTCGATTACAATGAGCAGTTCTTC CAGDRVDYNEQFF TRBJ2-1 once TRBV19 TRBD1
TGTGCCAGCAGCGTAGTCCGCCGGGAGCGGGGAGAACAAGAGACCCAGTACTTC CASSVVRRERGEQETQYF TRBJ2-5 . TRBV9 TRBD2
TGTGCCAGCAGCCCAGGACTAGCGGGGGGGACGTCGACAGAGACCCAGTACTTC CASSPGLAGGTSTETQYF TRBJ2-5 . TRBV13 TRBD2
TGTGCCAGCAGCTCACCCTGGACAGGGTGGGAGACCCAGTACTTC CASSSPWTGWETQYF TRBJ2-5 . TRBV5-6 TRBD1
TGTGCCAGAAGCTTGTTACTACCGGGACAGGGGGCGTTTGAGCAGTTCTTC CARSLLLPGQGAFEQFF TRBJ2-1 . TRBV5-3 TRBD1
TGCGCCAGCAGCCAAGAAGGAGGGTTTGGGGACACTGAAGCTTTCTTT CASSQEGGFGDTEAFF TRBJ1-1 few TRBV4-1 .
TGTGCCAGCAGTTACGCAGGGACTGGAAACACCATATATTTT CASSYAGTGNTIYF TRBJ1-3 . TRBV6-6 .
TGTGCCAGCAGTTTGACAGGGGATCAGCCCCAGCATTTT CASSLTGDQPQHF TRBJ1-5 . TRBV25-1 TRBD1
TGTGCCAGCAGGCTACGAGGGGGCGAGACGGTCCGCGCTTTCTTT CASRLRGGETVRAFF TRBJ1-1 . TRBV6-5 TRBD1
TGCGCCAGCAGTCAATCGGGGGCATCTCATAGCAATCAGCCCCAGCATTTT CASSQSGASHSNQPQHF TRBJ1-5 . TRBV23-1 .
TGTGCCAGCAGCGGCGCGGAACAGGGGTACAATGAGCAGTTCTTC CASSGAEQGYNEQFF TRBJ2-1 . TRBV6-5 TRBD1
TGTGCCAGCAGCTTAACCCGTGACAGGGGGCGCGCCGGTGAAGCTTTCTTT CASSLTRDRGRAGEAFF TRBJ1-1 . TRBV7-3 TRBD1
TGCAGCGTTGAAGACCCCGACAGGGGCTACTATGGCTACACCTTC CSVEDPDRGYYGYTF TRBJ1-2 . TRBV29-1 TRBD1
TGTGCCAGCAGCTCCCCCGGGGGGGAGGGATCCTACGAGCAGTACTTC CASSSPGGEGSYEQYF TRBJ2-7 . TRBV5-6 TRBD2
TGTGCCACCCTGGGACTAGCGGGAGGAGCCGGTTCATACGAGCAGTACTTC CATLGLAGGAGSYEQYF TRBJ2-7 . TRBV19 TRBD2